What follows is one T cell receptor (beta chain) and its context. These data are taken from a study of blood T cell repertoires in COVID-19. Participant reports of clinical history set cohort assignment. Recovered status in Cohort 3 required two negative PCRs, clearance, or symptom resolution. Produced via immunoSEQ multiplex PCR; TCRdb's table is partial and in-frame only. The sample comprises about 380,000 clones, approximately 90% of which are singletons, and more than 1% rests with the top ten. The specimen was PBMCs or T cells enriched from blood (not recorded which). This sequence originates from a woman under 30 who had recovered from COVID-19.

CDR3 residues: CASSLGTSYGYTF. The DNA for the CDR3 is TGTGCCAGCAGTTTAGGGACATCTTATGGCTACACCTTC. V usage is TRBV12-3 or TRBV12-4 and J usage is TRBJ1-2; a possible D gene is TRBD1 (5 bases). There are 13 residues in the CDR3. Trimming cost V 1 base and J 5 bases, with 8 bases left between them.